Presented here are 18 T cell receptor beta chains from one specimen sequenced in a study of blood T cell repertoires in COVID-19. Assay: immunoSEQ multiplex PCR; the TCRdb copy retains only in-frame clones and omits some. Here the sample spans about 82,000 clones, around 78% being singletons. Sample: peripheral blood. These receptors originate from a man aged 60-69 years with COVID-19, enrolled during active disease.

The gene calls are TRBV7-3 and TRBJ2-7; 9 bases map to TRBD2. The CDR3 runs 14 residues. The germline V gene has CDR1 SGHTA and CDR2 FQGTGA. The V segment lost 2 bases and the J segment 3 bases; nucleotides outside the gene matches: 2. The CDR3 loop reads CASSLLAGNYEQYF. The DNA for the CDR3 is TGTGCCAGCAGCTTACTAGCGGGGAACTACGAGCAGTACTTC.

The chain is built from TRBV4-3 and TRBJ1-5, with D maybe TRBD1 (5 bases). The V gene's germline CDR1 is LGHNA and CDR2 YSLEER. This CDR3 has 18 amino acids. Trimming removed 0 bases from V and 2 bases from J, with 17 bases in between. The CDR3 sequence: CASSQEGPRRGGNQPQHF. In nucleotides, the CDR3 is TGCGCCAGCAGCCAAGAGGGACCCCGGCGGGGGGGCAATCAGCCCCAGCATTTT.

The chain links TRBV6-1 to TRBJ1-5, with TRBD1 matching over 8 bases. This CDR3 region has 15 residues. Trimming cost V 3 bases and J 3 bases; bases outside gene matches: 4. Per the germline V gene, CDR1 is MNHNS and CDR2 is SASEGT. CDR3 DNA: TGTGCCAGCAGTGACAGACAGGGGTACAATCAGCCCCAGCATTTT. It translates to CASSDRQGYNQPQHF.

CDR3 in DNA: TGTGCCAGCAGCTTCGGGGCGGGAGTCGGCACAGATACGCAGTATTTT. Translating gives CASSFGAGVGTDTQYF. This chain connects TRBV7-9 to TRBJ2-3, with 7 nucleotides matching TRBD2. Germline CDR1 and CDR2: SEHNR and FQNEAQ (reference sequence). The CDR3 loop spans 16 amino acids. The V gene end was trimmed by 3 bases and the J gene end by 1 base; junction bases not matched to a gene: 7. Complete variable domain (other parts from reference TRBV7-9 and TRBJ2-3): DTGVSQNPRHKITKRGQNVTFRCDPISEHNRLYWYRQTLGQGPEFLTYFQNEAQLEKSRLLSDRFSAERPKGSFSTLEIQRTEQGDSAMYLCASSFGAGVGTDTQYFGPGTRLTVL.

The rearrangement uses TRBV28 and TRBJ2-3, with 7 bases that match TRBD2. The ends lost 5 bases at V and 2 bases at J; junction bases unmatched: 10. The CDR3 runs 16 residues. Germline CDR1 and CDR2: MDHEN and SYDVKM. CDR3 residues: CASSLWASGATDTQYF. The DNA for the CDR3 is TGTGCCAGCAGTCTTTGGGCTAGCGGAGCCACAGATACGCAGTATTTT.

The chain carries TRBV6-4 and TRBJ2-3, with 7 bases fitting TRBD1. Losses at the gene ends were 0 bases for V and 3 bases for J; bases not matched to a gene: 0. The CDR3 has 14 amino acids. Germline V gene sequence: CDR1 MRHNA, CDR2 SNTAGT. CDR3 loop: CASSDSQGTDTQYF. CDR3 sequence (DNA): TGTGCCAGCAGTGACTCACAGGGGACAGATACGCAGTATTTT.

This chain joins TRBV6-5 and TRBJ1-2; D remains unclear. V lost 8 bases and J 3 bases, leaving 10 bases between the germline ends. The length of the CDR3 is 12 residues. Germline V gives CDR1 MNHEY, CDR2 SVGAGI. The CDR3 DNA reads TGTGCCAGCTCTATGGGAGACTATGGCTACACCTTC. Protein sequence: CASSMGDYGYTF.

V is TRBV18 and J is TRBJ1-2, with 11 bases lining up with TRBD1. The germline gives CDR1 KGHSH, CDR2 LQKENI. With V trimmed by 4 bases and J by 8 bases, 15 bases remained unmatched. The CDR3 runs to 17 residues. CDR3: CASSLQPGQGDGEGYTF. CDR3 nucleotide sequence: TGTGCCAGCTCACTGCAACCGGGACAGGGGGATGGGGAAGGCTACACCTTC.

The genes are TRBV7-9 and TRBJ1-5; no reliable D call. With 3 bases removed from V and 6 bases from J, the gap between germline ends came to 6 bases. Per the germline V gene, CDR1 is SEHNR and CDR2 is FQNEAQ (reference sequence). The CDR3 is made up of 12 amino acids. The CDR3 bases are TGTGCCAGCAGCTTTAGTACTCAGCCCCAGCATTTT. This codes for CASSFSTQPQHF.

The V call is TRBV7-2, the J call TRBJ2-7; D is possibly TRBD2 (5 bases). This CDR3 region has 15 residues. Looked up from germline, CDR1 is SGHTA and CDR2 is FQGNSA. Trimming pared 7 bases from V and 0 bases from J, leaving 16 bases between. CDR3 nucleotides: TGTGCCAGCACCCGGGGAAGGCCGAGCTCCTACGAGCAGTACTTC. Translation gives CASTRGRPSSYEQYF.

The CDR3 DNA is TGTGCCAGCAGACGACAGGGGGGTGGCCAGCCCCAGCATTTT. Its protein is CASRRQGGGQPQHF. J is TRBJ1-5 and V is TRBV28; TRBD1 matches at 9 bases. Germline V CDR1 and CDR2: MDHEN, SYDVKM. V shed 6 bases, J shed 7 bases, and the junction held 7 bases outside the gene matches. CDR3 length: 14 amino acids.

In the case of this clone: At one of its ends the junction is not consistent with the germline gene, which may arise from a read error. The chain links TRBV11-2 to TRBJ1-3, with D maybe TRBD1 (5 bases). CDR3 length equals 14 residues. Germline CDR1 and CDR2: SGHAT and FQNNGV. CDR3 DNA: TGTGCCAGCAGCTTCGGAACGGGGGGAAACACCACATATTTT. The encoded protein is CASSFGTGGNTTYF.

The V gene is TRBV6-5, the J gene TRBJ1-2; 7 nucleotides agree with TRBD1. J lost 4 bases, V lost 6 bases, and 2 bases had no gene match. The germline V gene encodes CDR1 MNHEY and CDR2 SVGAGI. This CDR3 is 12 amino acids long. In nucleotides, the CDR3 is TGTGCCAGCAGGGGACAGCCCTATGGCTACACCTTC. This codes for CASRGQPYGYTF.

This chain connects TRBV11-2 to TRBJ2-7; 9 bases are shared with TRBD1. With 6 bases clipped from V and 3 bases from J, the junction kept 15 bases outside the gene matches. The CDR3 spans 17 residues. CDR1 is SGHAT, CDR2 FQNNGV, per germline. In nucleotides, the CDR3 is TGTGCCAGCAGAAAAGCCCTGGGGACAGGGACGATCTACGAGCAGTACTTC. As protein: CASRKALGTGTIYEQYF.

This clone has only one observation. The chain has TRBV10-3 and TRBJ1-3, with D tentatively TRBD1 (6 bases). Trimming took 0 bases from V and 1 from J, leaving 10 bases between them. The V gene's germline CDR1 is ENHRY and CDR2 SYGVKD. CDR3 length equals 16 residues. The chain's CDR3 is CAISESETGSGNTIYF. CDR3 coding DNA: TGTGCCATCAGTGAGTCAGAAACAGGGTCTGGAAACACCATATATTTT.

This rearrangement joins TRBV7-9 to TRBJ2-3; 10 positions match TRBD2. This CDR3 has 15 amino acids. After removal of 8 bases from V and 5 bases from J, the junction contained 10 bases not matched to a gene. CDR1 is SEHNR and CDR2 is FQNEAQ in the germline V gene (reference sequence). The CDR3 DNA sequence: TGTGCCAGCGGAAGATCTAGCGGGAGTCGAGATACGCAGTATTTT. This encodes CASGRSSGSRDTQYF.

The chain has TRBV2 and TRBJ2-1, with TRBD2 matching 7 bases. This CDR3 has 15 residues. In germline, CDR1 is SNHLY, CDR2 FYNNEI. With 5 bases clipped from V and 1 base from J, the junction kept 5 bases outside the gene matches. The CDR3: CASSRAGRSYNEQFF. CDR3 bases: TGTGCCAGCAGTCGAGCGGGAAGGTCCTACAATGAGCAGTTCTTC.

The chain links TRBV5-1 to TRBJ1-1, with a tentative D call TRBD1 (5 bases). CDR3 size: 13 residues. V dropped 5 bases and J dropped 10 bases, with 18 bases sitting between them. CDR1 SGHRS and CDR2 YFSETQ come from the germline V gene. CDR3 region: CASSFDSRSGAFF. CDR3 nucleotide sequence: TGCGCCAGCAGTTTCGACAGCCGTAGTGGAGCTTTCTTT. Full variable domain (outside the CDR3, taken from reference TRBV5-1 and TRBJ1-1): KAGVTQTPRYLIKTRGQQVTLSCSPISGHRSVSWYQQTPGQGLQFLFEYFSETQRNKGNFPGRFSGRQFSNSRSEMNVSTLELGDSALYLCASSFDSRSGAFFGQGTRLTVV.